This T cell receptor (beta chain) was sequenced in a study of chemoradiotherapy in HPV16-positive cancers. For the study at large: A couple of HPV16-positive patients' cells yielded candidate HPV-specific clones and common motifs. Study results and limitations: HPV-responsive T-cell expansion during chemoradiotherapy was linked to improved recurrence-free survival in HPV16-positive patients. Candidate HPV-specific clones and E7-related TCR motifs grew in tumor during treatment.

TCRdb's table, derived via immunoSEQ multiplex PCR, lists solely in-frame clones and lacks some. This table holds about 15,000 clones, 65% to 80% found once. Deletions cut 4 bases from V and 8 bases from J, with 14 bases between. Germline CDR1 MNHEY, CDR2 SVGAGI. The CDR3 is 13 amino acids. Repertoires were sampled repeatedly during chemoradiotherapy. This clone is categorized as medium-sized. Its antigen is undetermined. The sequenced sample was tumor tissue, obtained from a patient who underwent chemoradiotherapy. J is TRBJ1-2 and V is TRBV6-5, with TRBD1 as a possible D gene (5 bases). The source is a human donor with HPV-associated anogenital cancer. In DNA form, the CDR3 reads TGTGCCAGCAGTTTCCATCAGGGTCGGGGCTACACCTTC. This encodes CASSFHQGRGYTF.